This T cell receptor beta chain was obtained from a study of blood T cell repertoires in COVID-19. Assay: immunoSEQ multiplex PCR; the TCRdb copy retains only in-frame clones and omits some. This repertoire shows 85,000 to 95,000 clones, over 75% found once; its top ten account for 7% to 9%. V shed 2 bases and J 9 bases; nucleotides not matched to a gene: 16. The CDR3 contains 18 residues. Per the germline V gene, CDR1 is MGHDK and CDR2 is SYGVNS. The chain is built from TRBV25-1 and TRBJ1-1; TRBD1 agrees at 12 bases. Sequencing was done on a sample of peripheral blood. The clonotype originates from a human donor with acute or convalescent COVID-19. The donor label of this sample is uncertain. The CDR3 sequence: CASSEAPTGTGGRGKAFF. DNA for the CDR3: TGTGCCAGCAGTGAAGCCCCTACCGGGACAGGGGGCCGAGGGAAAGCTTTCTTT.